This TCR beta chain was sequenced for a study of OX40 agonist ivuxolimab in advanced cancers. In the study overall: Hepatocellular carcinoma, melanoma, renal cell or head and neck cancer occurred in dose-escalation patients. Mean age approximately 59 years, range about 20 to 90; approximately 83% male. General study findings and limits: In general, CD8+ T cells held more expanded clones than CD4+ did, on average.

On this clone itself: The antigen is undetermined.

This table comes from immunoSEQ multiplex PCR, and its TCRdb copy is limited to in-frame clones, with some not included. The sample includes fewer than 85,000 clones, approximately 80% of them seen just once. The sequencing here drew on CD4+ or CD8+ T cells sorted from blood, taken in a trial of the OX40 agonist ivuxolimab. The TCR comes from an adult with an advanced solid tumor such as melanoma, head and neck, liver or kidney cancer.

CDR3 nucleotide sequence: TGTGCCAGTAGTTCCCGCAGGGGGCGGGAGACCCAGTACTTC. Amino acid sequence: CASSSRRGRETQYF. The chain links TRBV19 to TRBJ2-5; 8 bases match TRBD1. The CDR3 is 14 residues long. V gave up 5 bases and J gave up 5 bases; unmatched junction bases: 7. Looked up from germline, CDR1 is LNHDA and CDR2 is SQIVND (reference sequence).